These 22 T cell receptor beta chains were all obtained from the same sample, sequenced in a study of T cell repertoires in cytomegalovirus infection. TCRdb re-analysed the reads in MiXCR, keeping a single row per CDR3 protein. This sample has about 360,000 distinct CDR3 sequences, with 15% to 20% found just once. Sequencing input: PBMCs. The source is a human donor in good health (CMV status not recorded). Some clones in this sample may be carry-over from other donors' samples.

The V gene is TRBV7-2, the J gene TRBJ2-7; TRBD2 matches at 7 bases. The junction had 11 bases not matched to a gene; V was cut back by 6 bases and J by 0 bases. Germline lookup yields CDR1 SGHTA and CDR2 FQGNSA. The CDR3 length is 16 residues. CDR3 DNA sequence: TGTGCCAGCAGTACCCGGGGAGGGCAGGACTCCTACGAGCAGTACTTC. Amino acids: CASSTRGGQDSYEQYF.

The genes are TRBV2 and TRBJ2-1; 8 nucleotides line up with TRBD2. Unmatched junction bases numbered 9, after V lost 8 bases and J lost 3 bases. The length of the CDR3 is 15 residues. Germline lookup yields CDR1 SNHLY and CDR2 FYNNEI. In DNA, the CDR3 is TGTGCCAGCGAACGCCTGGCGGGAGGCTACAATGAGCAGTTCTTC. It encodes CASERLAGGYNEQFF.

The J gene is TRBJ1-5, the V gene TRBV7-6; D not resolved. Trimming stripped 6 bases from V and 5 bases from J, with 11 bases between. This CDR3 comprises 13 residues. Germline values: CDR1 SGHVS, CDR2 FNYEAQ. The CDR3 region has the DNA TGTGCCAGCAGTTTTACGACCGATCAGCCCCAGCATTTT. It translates to CASSFTTDQPQHF. Combining the CDR3 with reference TRBV7-6 and TRBJ1-5 gives the whole variable domain GAGVSQSPRYKVTKRGQDVALRCDPISGHVSLYWYRQALGQGPEFLTYFNYEAQQDKSGLPNDRFSAERPEGSISTLTIQRTEQRDSAMYRCASSFTTDQPQHFGDGTRLSIL.

Ten or more counts support this clonotype. This chain uses TRBV7-8 with TRBJ1-1, with 8 bases fitting TRBD1. V shed 4 bases and J 6 bases; nucleotides not matched to a gene: 10. The germline gives CDR1 SGHVS, CDR2 FQNEAQ. The CDR3 runs to 15 residues. The CDR3 nucleotides are TGTGCCAGCAGCTCGGTCGGACAGGGTTTCGCTGAAGCTTTCTTT. This sequence encodes CASSSVGQGFAEAFF.

The sample holds many counts of this clonotype. This chain joins TRBV7-2 and TRBJ2-5, with D uncertain. Looked up from germline, CDR1 is SGHTA and CDR2 is FQGNSA. V lost 7 bases and J lost 3, with 12 bases in between. The CDR3 has 13 residues. The CDR3 is CASTLYTEETQYF. In DNA form, the CDR3 reads TGTGCCAGCACCCTTTACACCGAAGAGACCCAGTACTTC.

The chain joins TRBV7-9 to TRBJ2-1; no clear D gene. Trimming stripped 1 base from V and 6 bases from J, with 10 bases between. Germline V gene data show CDR1 as SEHNR and CDR2 as FQNEAQ (reference sequence). The CDR3 is 14 amino acids. The CDR3: CASSLVPAFNEQFF. CDR3 sequence (DNA): TGTGCCAGCAGCTTAGTCCCTGCCTTCAATGAGCAGTTCTTC.

This clonotype was seen only a few times. The chain uses TRBV5-4 and TRBJ2-3; 7 positions match TRBD2. Germline values: CDR1 SGHNT, CDR2 YYREEE (reference sequence). V lost 4 bases to trimming and J lost 6 bases; unmatched junction nucleotides: 8. The CDR3 has 14 amino acids. In DNA, the CDR3 is TGTGCCAGCAGCGCGCCGACTAGCTCCGATACGCAGTATTTT. As protein: CASSAPTSSDTQYF.

There are a few counts of this clonotype. This chain links TRBV5-4 with TRBJ2-3; 11 positions match TRBD2. In germline, CDR1 is SGHNT, CDR2 YYREEE (reference sequence). V was clipped by 0 bases and J by 3 bases; unmatched bases: 9. There are 18 residues in the CDR3. This CDR3 is CASSLGNLAGGLTDTQYF. The CDR3 DNA sequence: TGTGCCAGCAGCTTGGGGAATTTAGCGGGGGGGTTAACAGATACGCAGTATTTT.

The chain recombines TRBV20-1 with TRBJ2-1; TRBD2 matches 7 bases. Germline CDR1 reads DFQATT; CDR2 reads SNEGSKA (reference sequence). Germline trimming cut 0 bases from V and 8 bases from J; bases unmatched to any gene: 13. The CDR3 runs 16 residues. The CDR3 sequence is CSARDPRLAPRDEQFF. The CDR3 coding sequence is TGCAGTGCTAGAGATCCCCGACTAGCCCCCAGGGATGAGCAGTTCTTC.

The gene calls are TRBV10-2 and TRBJ2-7; 9 bases align to TRBD2. The CDR3 is 14 amino acids. Germline assignment: CDR1 WSHSY and CDR2 SAAADI. With 2 bases clipped from V and 5 bases from J, the junction kept 4 bases outside the gene matches. The CDR3 DNA is TGCGCCAGCAGTGAGGCGGGAGGGCTCGACGAGCAGTACTTC. Its translation: CASSEAGGLDEQYF.

The gene calls are TRBV10-3 and TRBJ2-7; TRBD1 aligns across 7 bases. The CDR3 extends over 15 amino acids. From germline, CDR1 is ENHRY and CDR2 SYGVKD. Trimming removed 4 bases from V and 4 bases from J; junction bases left unmatched: 10. The CDR3 here is CAISARPGTDYEQYF. The CDR3 coding sequence is TGTGCCATCAGTGCTAGACCTGGGACAGATTACGAGCAGTACTTC.

This chain connects TRBV29-1 to TRBJ2-5; no clear D gene. Trimming removed 3 bases from V and 4 bases from J, with 6 bases in between. The CDR3 contains 11 residues. Germline CDR1 is SQVTM and CDR2 is ANQGSEA. DNA of the CDR3: TGCAGCGTTGAGATGAGAGAGACCCAGTACTTC. Its protein product is CSVEMRETQYF.

This clonotype was counted only a few times. CDR3 loop: CASSSPPQGYEQYF. As DNA, the CDR3 is TGTGCCAGCAGTTCACCCCCCCAGGGCTACGAGCAGTACTTC. J is TRBJ2-7 and V is TRBV28, with a tentative D call TRBD1 (5 bases). The germline CDR1 and CDR2 sequences are MDHEN and SYDVKM. This CDR3 region has 14 residues. The V end was cut by 4 bases, the J end by 3 bases, with 13 bases between. Full variable domain (outside the CDR3, taken from reference TRBV28 and TRBJ2-7): DVKVTQSSRYLVKRTGEKVFLECVQDMDHENMFWYRQDPGLGLRLIYFSYDVKMKEKGDIPEGYSVSREKKERFSLILESASTNQTSMYLCASSSPPQGYEQYFGPGTRLTVT.

This clonotype was recorded many times. The V call is TRBV12-3 or TRBV12-4, the J call TRBJ2-1; weak D call: TRBD2 (5 bases). The V gene lost 5 bases and the J gene lost 9 bases, with 11 bases spanning the gap. This CDR3 has 12 residues. CDR3 bases: TGTGCCAGCAGTCCCACTAGTATTGAGCAGTTCTTC. It yields the protein CASSPTSIEQFF.

The chain joins TRBV18 to TRBJ1-4; D may be TRBD1 (5 bases). Per germline, CDR1 KGHSH and CDR2 LQKENI. The V gene lost 0 bases and the J gene lost 10 bases, with 12 bases spanning the gap. The CDR3 spans 14 residues. CDR3 loop: CASSPPQDGGKLFF. The CDR3 nucleotides are TGTGCCAGCTCACCACCACAGGATGGGGGAAAACTGTTTTTT. The variable domain in full, completed from reference TRBV18 and TRBJ1-4, reads NAGVMQNPRHLVRRRGQEARLRCSPMKGHSHVYWYRQLPEEGLKFMVYLQKENIIDESGMPKERFSAEFPKEGPSILRIQQVVRGDSAAYFCASSPPQDGGKLFFGSGTQLSVL.

CDR3 sequence: CSAKTGGDYTEAFF. The CDR3 coding sequence is TGCAGTGCTAAAACAGGGGGGGACTACACTGAAGCTTTCTTT. This chain joins TRBV20-1 and TRBJ1-1; 8 bases fit TRBD1. This CDR3 contains 14 residues. Germline V gives CDR1 DFQATT, CDR2 SNEGSKA (reference sequence). After removal of 4 bases from V and 3 bases from J, the junction contained 7 bases not matched to a gene.

This clonotype came up a few times. The chain has TRBV6-5 and TRBJ2-7; D unclear. The germline V gene has CDR1 MNHEY and CDR2 SVGAGI. V was trimmed by 0 bases and J by 2 bases, leaving 17 bases between them. CDR3 length: 17 amino acids. DNA for the CDR3: TGTGCCAGCAGTTACTCGAATTGGCCCAAGTACACCTACGAGCAGTACTTC. Translation gives CASSYSNWPKYTYEQYF.

The rearrangement uses TRBV7-2 and TRBJ2-1, with 9 bases identical to TRBD1. Per germline, CDR1 SGHTA and CDR2 FQGNSA. Trimming at V came to 4 bases and at J to 10 bases, leaving 11 bases not matched to a gene. CDR3 size: 15 residues. The CDR3 region is CASSSRGQGIGEQFF. Here the CDR3 DNA reads TGTGCCAGCAGCTCGAGGGGACAGGGAATAGGAGAGCAGTTCTTC.

This clonotype has a handful of counts. The chain employs TRBV5-4 and TRBJ2-1; D is undetermined. This CDR3 has 14 amino acids. CDR1 is SGHNT, CDR2 YYREEE, per germline (reference sequence). Trimming removed 0 bases from V and 13 bases from J, with 17 bases in between. The CDR3 is CASSLEFLAPDQFF. CDR3 sequence (DNA): TGTGCCAGCAGCTTGGAGTTCCTGGCCCCCGACCAGTTCTTC.

The chain recombines TRBV7-9 with TRBJ2-2; maybe TRBD1 (5 bases). V was shortened by 3 bases and J by 6 bases, with 11 bases between the two germline ends. The CDR3 spans 14 residues. CDR1 is SEHNR and CDR2 is FQNEAQ in the germline V gene (reference sequence). The chain's CDR3 is CASSLKGVSGELFF. The CDR3 bases are TGTGCCAGCAGCTTGAAAGGGGTATCCGGGGAGCTGTTTTTT.

This clonotype was counted only a few times. This chain uses TRBV7-2 with TRBJ2-5; the match to TRBD2 covers 8 bases. Germline V gives CDR1 SGHTA, CDR2 FQGNSA. V shed 5 bases, J shed 5 bases, and the junction held 13 bases outside the gene matches. This CDR3 contains 16 residues. For the CDR3, the DNA is TGTGCCAGCAGCCCCTCCTCCGGGAGGGCCCGGGAGACCCAGTACTTC. As protein: CASSPSSGRARETQYF.

In its sample, this clonotype was seen many times. The J gene is TRBJ1-2, the V gene TRBV7-8, with a tentative D call TRBD1 (5 bases). CDR1 is SGHVS, CDR2 FQNEAQ, per germline. This CDR3 has 16 amino acids. Trimming cost V 1 base and J 7 bases, with 19 bases left between them. CDR3 sequence: CASSLDKARGLLGYTF. The CDR3 DNA sequence: TGTGCCAGCAGCTTAGACAAAGCAAGGGGTCTACTTGGCTACACCTTC.